These 6 T cell receptor beta chains were sequenced from one sample in a study of glioma-infiltrating T cells after dendritic cell vaccination. Clones were read by immunoSEQ multiplex PCR, and TCRdb kept only the in-frame ones, dropping some. The sample contains 80,000 to 95,000 clones, about 83% of which appear only once. This material consisted of blood, taken before dendritic cell vaccination. The receptors originated from a human donor with glioblastoma.

The gene calls are TRBV6-5 and TRBJ1-5; a weak D match, TRBD1 (6 bases). Germline V gene data show CDR1 as MNHEY and CDR2 as SVGAGI. This CDR3 is built from 14 residues. Deletions cut 3 bases from V and 2 bases from J, with 8 bases between. As DNA, the CDR3 is TGTGCCAGCAGTTATTCAGGGGGCAATCAGCCCCAGCATTTT. This codes for CASSYSGGNQPQHF.

The V gene is TRBV5-4, the J gene TRBJ2-7, with TRBD1 identical over 7 bases. Gene TRBJ2-1 matches the end of the DNA better, so the J call may be wrong. The CDR3 consists of 14 residues. Per germline, CDR1 SGHNT and CDR2 YYREEE (reference sequence). The CDR3 sequence: CASSSQTGYNEQFF. The CDR3 DNA sequence: TGTGCCAGCAGCTCACAGACAGGGTACAATGAGCAGTTCTTC.

The V call is TRBV7-9, the J call TRBJ2-7; 7 nucleotides agree with TRBD1. This CDR3 has 16 amino acids. The V gene end was trimmed by 2 bases and the J gene end by 7 bases; junction bases not matched to a gene: 14. The V gene's germline CDR1 is SEHNR and CDR2 FQNEAQ (reference sequence). The CDR3 is CASSLKPGQLNQEQYF. Here the CDR3 DNA reads TGTGCCAGCAGCTTAAAGCCGGGACAGCTTAATCAAGAGCAGTACTTC.

The CDR3 region is CASSIGQDVYGYTF. The CDR3 nucleotides are TGTGCCAGCAGCATCGGACAGGATGTCTATGGCTACACCTTC. The chain carries TRBV7-2 and TRBJ1-2, with 7 bases fitting TRBD1. This CDR3 region has 14 residues. CDR1 is SGHTA, CDR2 FQGNSA, per germline. The V gene end was trimmed by 5 bases and the J gene end by 4 bases; junction bases not matched to a gene: 7.

The rearrangement uses TRBV7-2 and TRBJ2-2, with D possibly TRBD1 on 6 matching bases. In germline, CDR1 is SGHTA, CDR2 FQGNSA. The CDR3 is 15 amino acids. The V and J ends lost 5 bases and 4 bases respectively, with 14 bases between them. The CDR3 loop reads CASSPGTTSTGELFF. As DNA, the CDR3 is TGTGCCAGCAGCCCTGGGACAACTTCCACCGGGGAGCTGTTTTTT.

The genes are TRBV5-4 and TRBJ2-1; D is perhaps TRBD2 (5 bases). CDR1 is SGHNT and CDR2 is YYREEE in the germline V gene (reference sequence). There are 14 residues in the CDR3. The V gene lost 4 bases and the J gene lost 5 bases, with 13 bases spanning the gap. CDR3 coding DNA: TGTGCCAGCAGCGCCAGAGGGTGGGACAATGAGCAGTTCTTC. Amino acids: CASSARGWDNEQFF.